The 5 T cell receptor beta chains reported below all come from one sample, sequenced in a study of T-cell memory formation after mild COVID-19. One entry per CDR3 protein results from TCRdb running MiXCR on the 5' RACE reads. The data show over 350,000 distinct CDR3 sequences, 24% seen once. Sequenced material: PBMCs or a T cell subset sorted from them (not recorded which). The source is an adult woman who had mild COVID-19 (a few samples of this study predate the infection). Cell type and time point are not known.

This clonotype has more than one count but fewer than ten. The V call is TRBV12-3 or TRBV12-4, the J call TRBJ2-2; D remains unclear. V was trimmed by 2 bases and J by 2 bases, leaving 9 bases between them. The CDR3 spans 15 residues. CDR3 sequence reads: CASSLRAANTGELFF. Written as DNA, the CDR3 is TGTGCCAGCAGTTTACGGGCAGCAAACACCGGGGAGCTGTTTTTT.

J is TRBJ2-7 and V is TRBV20-1, with D possibly matching TRBD1 (5 bases). Deletions cut 6 bases from V and 0 bases from J, with 12 bases between. This CDR3 is 13 amino acids long. Germline CDR1 reads DFQATT; CDR2 reads SNEGSKA (reference sequence). CDR3 sequence: CSAPTESSYEQYF. The DNA for the CDR3 is TGCAGTGCCCCGACAGAAAGCTCCTACGAGCAGTACTTC.

The chain joins TRBV12-3 or TRBV12-4 to TRBJ2-2, with TRBD2 identical over 7 bases. The V gene end was trimmed by 3 bases and the J gene end by 5 bases; junction bases not matched to a gene: 6. The length of the CDR3 is 15 residues. The CDR3 coding sequence is TGTGCCAGCAGTTTCGCGGGAGCCTCTACCGGGGAGCTGTTTTTT. Encoded protein: CASSFAGASTGELFF.

This clonotype has a handful of counts. This CDR3 reads CASSLRPARAGGPDTQYF. The CDR3 nucleotides are TGTGCCAGCAGCTTAAGACCCGCTAGAGCGGGAGGGCCGGATACGCAGTATTTT. The chain is built from TRBV7-3 and TRBJ2-3; 10 bases agree with TRBD2. This CDR3 region has 18 residues. Germline-derived CDR1 and CDR2 are SGHTA and FQGTGA. Trimming took 1 base from V and 6 from J; bases not matched to a gene: 13.

In its sample, this clonotype was seen a few times. The rearrangement uses TRBV5-5 and TRBJ1-4; D call uncertain. Trimming took off 2 bases at V and 0 bases at J, with 14 bases between the two ends. Per the germline V gene, CDR1 is SGHKS and CDR2 is YYEKEE (reference sequence). The CDR3 spans 17 residues. The CDR3 nucleotides are TGTGCCAGCAGCTTCGCCCCGGGTGATGCAACTAATGAAAAACTGTTTTTT. Translating it yields CASSFAPGDATNEKLFF.